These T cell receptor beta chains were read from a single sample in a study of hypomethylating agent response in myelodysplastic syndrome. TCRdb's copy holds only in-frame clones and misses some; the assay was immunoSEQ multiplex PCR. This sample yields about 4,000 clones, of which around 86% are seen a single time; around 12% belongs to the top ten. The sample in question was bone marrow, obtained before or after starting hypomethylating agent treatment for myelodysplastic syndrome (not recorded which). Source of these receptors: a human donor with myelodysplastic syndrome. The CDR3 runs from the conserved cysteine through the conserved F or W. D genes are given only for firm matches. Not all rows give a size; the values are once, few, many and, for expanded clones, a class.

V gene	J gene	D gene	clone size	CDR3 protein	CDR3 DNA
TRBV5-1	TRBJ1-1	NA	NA	CASSIQGDTEAFF	TGCGCCAGCAGCATACAGGGTGACACTGAAGCTTTCTTT
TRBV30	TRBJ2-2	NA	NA	CAWSVSGELFF	TGTGCCTGGAGTGTATCTGGGGAGCTGTTTTTT
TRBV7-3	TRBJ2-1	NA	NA	CASSWGRGEQFF	TGTGCCAGCAGCTGGGGTCGCGGAGAGCAGTTCTTC
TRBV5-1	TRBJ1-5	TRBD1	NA	CASSETGDPNQPQHF	TGCGCCAGCAGCGAGACAGGGGATCCTAATCAGCCCCAGCATTTT
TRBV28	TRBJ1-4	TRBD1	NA	CASSLTGGPREKLFF	TGTGCCAGCAGTCTCACAGGGGGCCCAAGGGAAAAACTGTTTTTT
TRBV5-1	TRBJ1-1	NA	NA	CASSLGPRQGGTEAFF	TGCGCCAGCAGCTTGGGGCCCCGTCAGGGAGGTACTGAAGCTTTCTTT
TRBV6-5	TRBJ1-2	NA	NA	CASSGLYSYGYTF	TGTGCCAGCAGCGGACTATATAGCTATGGCTACACCTTC
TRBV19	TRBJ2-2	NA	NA	CASTPGLAYTGELFF	TGTGCCAGTACACCCGGGCTAGCGTACACCGGGGAGCTGTTTTTT
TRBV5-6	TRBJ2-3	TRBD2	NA	CASSASTSSDTQYF	TGTGCCAGCAGCGCCTCGACTAGCTCAGATACGCAGTATTTT
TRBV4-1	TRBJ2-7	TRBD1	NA	CASSHVQGREQYF	TGCGCCAGCAGCCATGTACAGGGGCGCGAGCAGTACTTC
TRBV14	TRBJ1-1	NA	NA	CASSRLEGVVAFF	TGTGCCAGCAGCCGCCTTGAAGGGGTAGTGGCTTTCTTT
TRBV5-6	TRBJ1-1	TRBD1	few	CASSLGAGQLNTEAFF	TGTGCCAGCAGCTTGGGAGCGGGACAGCTGAACACTGAAGCTTTCTTT
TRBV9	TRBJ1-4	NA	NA	CASSVFGATNEKLFF	TGTGCCAGCAGCGTATTCGGTGCAACTAATGAAAAACTGTTTTTT
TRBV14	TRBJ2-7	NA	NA	CASSQVASGTSGRKYF	NA
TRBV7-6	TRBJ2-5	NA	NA	CASSRMTVPQETQYF	TGTGCCAGCAGCCGAATGACAGTTCCCCAAGAGACCCAGTACTTC
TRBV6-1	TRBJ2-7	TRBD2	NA	CASSPTSGSSYEQYF	TGTGCCAGCAGCCCTACTAGCGGGAGTTCTTACGAGCAGTACTTC
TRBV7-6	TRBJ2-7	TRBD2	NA	CASSPASGRAYEQYF	TGTGCCAGCAGCCCCGCGAGCGGGAGGGCCTACGAGCAGTACTTC
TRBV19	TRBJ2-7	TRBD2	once	CASSIRTSGSVEQYF	TGTGCCAGTAGTATTAGAACTAGCGGGTCGGTCGAGCAGTACTTC
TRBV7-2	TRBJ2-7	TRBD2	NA	CASSFWTSGREEQYF	TGTGCCAGCAGCTTTTGGACTAGCGGGAGGGAAGAGCAGTACTTC
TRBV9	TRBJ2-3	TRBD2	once	CASSSRLAGVRSASDTQYF	TGTGCCAGCAGCTCCCGTCTAGCGGGAGTTCGTTCTGCGTCAGATACGCAGTATTTT
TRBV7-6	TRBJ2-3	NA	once	CASSLYGTDTQYF	TGTGCCAGCAGCTTATACGGCACAGATACGCAGTATTTT
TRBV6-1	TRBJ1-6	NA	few	CASSDWTPLHF	TGTGCCAGCAGTGATTGGACACCCCTCCACTTT
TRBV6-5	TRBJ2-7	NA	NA	CASSVDRIPFGQYF	TGTGCCAGCAGTGTTGACAGGATACCCTTTGGGCAGTACTTC
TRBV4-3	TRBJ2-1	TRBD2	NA	CASSPTGTSDEQFF	TGCGCCAGCAGCCCCACCGGGACTAGCGATGAGCAGTTCTTC
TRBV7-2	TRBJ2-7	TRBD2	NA	CASSSLTSGGLQYF	TGTGCCAGCAGCTCCCTGACTAGCGGTGGACTCCAGTACTTC
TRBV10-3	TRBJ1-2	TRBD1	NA	CAITRTGDPYGYTF	TGTGCCATCACCCGGACAGGGGACCCCTATGGCTACACCTTC
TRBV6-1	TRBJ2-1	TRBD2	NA	CASSPGLAVSEQFF	TGTGCCAGTAGCCCGGGACTAGCAGTAAGTGAGCAGTTCTTC
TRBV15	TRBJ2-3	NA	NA	CATSRLLGKTDTQYF	TGTGCCACCAGCCGCCTCCTGGGAAAAACAGATACGCAGTATTTT
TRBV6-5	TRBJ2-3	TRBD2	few	CASSPLSGVSDTQYF	TGTGCCAGCAGTCCCCTTAGCGGGGTGTCAGATACGCAGTATTTT
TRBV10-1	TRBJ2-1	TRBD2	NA	CASSKGRGGNEQFF	TGCGCCAGCAGCAAGGGACGCGGGGGTAATGAGCAGTTCTTC
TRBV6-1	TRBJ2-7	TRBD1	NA	CASSDLQGSSYEQYF	TGTGCCAGCAGTGATCTACAGGGGAGCTCCTACGAGCAGTACTTC
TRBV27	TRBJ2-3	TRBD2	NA	CASSSRTSGRASTDTQYF	TGTGCCAGCAGTTCAAGGACTAGCGGGAGGGCTAGCACAGATACGCAGTATTTT
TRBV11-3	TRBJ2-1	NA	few	CASSRGPNNEQFF	TGTGCCAGCAGCAGGGGCCCAAACAATGAGCAGTTCTTC
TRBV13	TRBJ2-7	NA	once	CASRSKGGNYEQYF	TGTGCCAGCAGAAGTAAGGGCGGGAACTACGAGCAGTACTTC
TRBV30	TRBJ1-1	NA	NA	CAWSVGILNTEAFF	TGTGCCTGGAGTGTGGGAATACTGAACACTGAAGCTTTCTTT
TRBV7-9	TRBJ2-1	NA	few	CASREGGNNEQFF	TGTGCCAGCAGAGAGGGTGGGAACAATGAGCAGTTCTTC
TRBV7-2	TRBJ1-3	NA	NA	CASSPFPRGGRAGNTIYF	TGTGCCAGCAGCCCCTTCCCAAGGGGGGGGCGCGCTGGAAACACCATATATTTT
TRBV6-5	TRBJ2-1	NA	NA	CASSYFPRGEQFF	TGTGCCAGCAGTTACTTCCCGAGGGGTGAGCAGTTCTTC
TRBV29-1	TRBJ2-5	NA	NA	CSVEAAVGNGETQYF	TGCAGCGTTGAAGCGGCCGTAGGGAATGGAGAGACCCAGTACTTC
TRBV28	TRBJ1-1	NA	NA	CASSPWNTEAFF	TGTGCCAGCAGTCCCTGGAACACTGAAGCTTTCTTT
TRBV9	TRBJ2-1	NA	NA	CASSVRSGRPFF	TGTGCCAGCAGCGTTCGAAGCGGGCGGCCGTTCTTC
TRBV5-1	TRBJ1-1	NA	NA	CASSFQGTEAFF	TGCGCCAGCAGCTTTCAGGGCACTGAAGCTTTCTTT
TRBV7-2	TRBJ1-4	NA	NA	CASSSRGVGGRREKLFF	TGTGCCAGCAGCTCCCGGGGCGTCGGGGGGCGCAGGGAAAAACTGTTTTTT
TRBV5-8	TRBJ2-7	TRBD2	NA	CASSLLSGTTGEQYF	TGTGCCAGCAGCTTGTTGTCCGGGACTACGGGCGAGCAGTACTTC
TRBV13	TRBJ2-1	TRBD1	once	CASSYESYGTGQKYNEQFF	TGTGCCAGCAGCTACGAAAGTTACGGGACAGGGCAAAAGTACAATGAGCAGTTCTTC
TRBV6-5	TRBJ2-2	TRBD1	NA	CASLRQGNTGELFF	TGTGCCAGCCTACGACAGGGGAACACCGGGGAGCTGTTTTTT
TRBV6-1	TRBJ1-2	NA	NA	CASSEGLNYGYTF	TGTGCCAGCAGTGAAGGCCTCAACTATGGCTACACCTTC